This T cell receptor (beta chain) was sequenced during a study of cytomegalovirus exposure and HLA in healthy donors. As for the study in general: Caucasian-associated ancestry cluster membership applied to approximately 84% of approximately 420 genotyped donors.

It was with 60 Vbeta and 13 Jbeta primers that the PCR ran. Clones were sequenced by immunoSEQ multiplex PCR, and TCRdb holds only the in-frame ones, with some missing. Altogether roughly 160,000 clones are present, roughly 81% being singletons, with the ten largest covering around 13%. Germline values: CDR1 GTSNPN, CDR2 SVGIG (reference sequence). V shed 6 bases and J shed 1 base, with 12 bases lying between them. This CDR3 is built from 14 residues. On this clone: Its antigen is not known.

Study results and limitations: Researchers reported in a later analysis that a missense DCLRE1C variant was tied to TCR beta V- and J-gene trimming. There were several of the most significant clusters that appeared linked to common viral pathogens in a later analysis. According to a later analysis, most TCR beta chains associated with CMV appeared HLA-restricted.

This receptor was identified in a woman between 50 and 59 years old in good health and CMV-seronegative. The chain has TRBV30 and TRBJ2-2; perhaps TRBD2 as D (5 bases). The sample was PBMCs. The CDR3 DNA sequence: TGTGCCTGTACTAGGGCGGGGAACACCGGGGAGCTGTTTTTT. Encoded protein: CACTRAGNTGELFF.